These T cell receptor beta chains were read from a single sample in a study of Tregs in tolerant kidney transplant recipients. Sequencing was performed with immunoSEQ multiplex PCR; in TCRdb, only in-frame clones are kept and a portion is missing. The sample includes some 66,000 clones, roughly 89% of them seen just once. The material was CD8+ T cells from blood, obtained before the transplant. These receptors were obtained from a human donor who received a combined kidney and bone marrow transplant. CDR3s leave out the opening cysteine and the closing phenylalanine or tryptophan. The order of the fields is V gene, CDR3 protein.

v_gene: TRBV7-3; CDR3aa: ASSSSGSQETQY
v_gene: TRBV4-3; CDR3aa: ASSPLGKAGELF
v_gene: TRBV23-1; CDR3aa: ASSPTARGYDYGYT
v_gene: TRBV4-2; CDR3aa: ASSQPTGTGGYEQY
v_gene: TRBV2; CDR3aa: ASSARDRFKNIQY
v_gene: TRBV9; CDR3aa: ASSVETGVYNEQF
v_gene: TRBV2; CDR3aa: ASTGLAKDTQY
v_gene: TRBV4-1; CDR3aa: ASSQVAAASSYEQY
v_gene: TRBV7-8; CDR3aa: ASITSLERPEFGTGELF
v_gene: TRBV11-2; CDR3aa: ASSLGTSLQETQY
v_gene: TRBV9; CDR3aa: ASSEQDRGANEKLF
v_gene: TRBV4-3; CDR3aa: ASSQDEREGNEQF
v_gene: TRBV4-1; CDR3aa: ASSQRGQFNYGYT
v_gene: TRBV4-3; CDR3aa: ASSQSFGLVATYEQY
v_gene: TRBV9; CDR3aa: ASSVAPGAVDGYT
v_gene: TRBV10-3; CDR3aa: AISDPRTDYGYT
v_gene: TRBV13; CDR3aa: ASSYRTSGAYEQY
v_gene: TRBV9; CDR3aa: ASSEAGTDYEQY
v_gene: TRBV30; CDR3aa: AWSKQGAYQPQH
v_gene: TRBV18; CDR3aa: ASSPDRGETQY
v_gene: TRBV13; CDR3aa: ASSSSGNVETQY
v_gene: TRBV11-3; CDR3aa: ARRTMNTGELF
v_gene: TRBV7-9; CDR3aa: ASSLAGGTDEQY